This note documents a single T cell receptor (beta chain) sequence. Its antigen is not identified. This sample was included in a study of human T cells and chemical hapten exposure. Study-level information: Upper inner arm skin measuring approximately 2 cm by approximately 2 cm received 2% DPC for sensitization.

TCRdb independently ran MiXCR on the RACE reads; one entry per CDR3 protein. Of around 190,000 distinct CDR3 sequences listed, about a fifth are singletons. Study-wide findings and caveats: Alopecia affecting every donor means their immune response may not match healthy people's.

Specified time point: patch test 1, 2 weeks after DPC sensitization. Treatment: therapeutic diphenylcyclopropenone sensitization with weekly scalp DPC. The source material was whole blood, sampled in connection with sensitization to the hapten diphenylcyclopropenone (DPC). This receptor was obtained from a woman aged 45 to 65 with alopecia areata. Some clones in this sample may be carry-over from other donors' samples.

The CDR3 region is CASSHNEGLGADTQYF. Here the CDR3 DNA reads TGTGCCAGCAGCCACAATGAGGGGCTAGGGGCAGATACGCAGTATTTT. This chain links TRBV9 with TRBJ2-3; the D call may be TRBD1 or TRBD2 (5 bases each). V lost 4 bases and J lost 4, with 19 bases in between. CDR3 size: 16 residues. Looked up from germline, CDR1 is SGDLS and CDR2 is YYNGEE.